This is a list of T cell receptor beta chains from one sample in a study of Graves' ophthalmopathy and Graves' hyperthyroidism. MiXCR was run by TCRdb on the multiplex PCR reads, yielding one entry per CDR3 protein. The sample yields roughly 1.1 million distinct CDR3 sequences, about 36% seen once. Specimen: peripheral blood or thyroid tissue (not recorded which). The receptors here all came from an adult man with Graves' hyperthyroidism. CDR3s include the opening cysteine and the closing phenylalanine or tryptophan.

TRBJ1-6,TRBV10-3,CATTDRQETHNSPLHF
TRBJ2-7,TRBV5-1,CASSLRRQFREQYF
TRBJ2-7,TRBV4-3,CASSQWGDRGREQYF
TRBJ2-2,TRBV10-2,CASRMGLDGYGELFF
TRBJ1-6,TRBV4-3,CASSQAARDTNSPLHF
TRBJ1-1,TRBV9,CASSGQGLTEAFF
TRBJ2-7,TRBV14,CASSQDSSGASSYEQYF
TRBJ1-1,TRBV9,CASSDLTGPMNTEAFF
TRBJ2-2,TRBV7-9,CASSLGRNINTGELFF
TRBJ2-5,TRBV2,CASSEGYSNQPQYF
TRBJ2-5,TRBV5-1,CASSFGTGFNEQYF
TRBJ2-3,TRBV20-1,CSARIWEGTDTQYF
TRBJ1-5,TRBV7-8,CASSLARTNQPQHF
TRBJ1-2,TRBV4-3,CASSHGGQTNYGYTF
TRBJ1-1,TRBV29-1,CSVAWRNTEAFF
TRBJ1-6,TRBV13,CASHAGTAGSPLHF
TRBJ2-7,TRBV10-3,CAISESIGMTGAARPKTYEQYF
TRBJ1-3,TRBV29-1,CSVEGPGQTGNTIYF
TRBJ1-5,TRBV20-1,CSASPVVSNQPQHF
TRBJ1-1,TRBV29-1,CSVVRGLEAFF
TRBJ1-1,TRBV6-5,CASIGLGTLNTEAFF
TRBJ1-2,TRBV15,CATGRDRYGYTF
TRBJ2-7,TRBV7-2,CASSLVLGQTYEQYF
TRBJ1-6,TRBV6-5,CASSPKRTSGWTPLHF
TRBJ2-7,TRBV12-3/TRBV12-4,CASSLRGTIYYEQYF
TRBJ1-1,TRBV2,CARGQGAGITEAFF
TRBJ1-1,TRBV11-2,CASRHRDGEAFF